The 21 T cell receptor beta chains below were found in one sample sequenced in a study of response to subunit inactivated influenza vaccine (dated by TCRdb to 2016 to 2019). The library relied on RT-PCR. Sequencing instrument: Illumina HiSeq 2500. In-frame beta chains were kept once TCRdb had trimmed the public reads at Q25 with fastp and called clones with MiXCR. Identical CDR3 proteins give one entry, which carries the most common genes and DNA. This sample gives 150,000 to 200,000 distinct CDR3 sequences in total; around 9% of them show up just once. Approximately 10% of the sample lies in the top ten. The source material was non-naive T cells sorted from PBMCs, sampled on the day of vaccination. In light of the paper, this sample's cell subset or site label describes: memory T cell fraction. Source of these receptors: a man aged 45-65 years who received an inactivated influenza vaccine. Donor details come from another sample of the same person, matched by shared clones.

The gene calls are TRBV4-2 and TRBJ2-3; D is uncertain. CDR3 length equals 16 residues. With 0 bases removed from V and 4 bases from J, the gap between germline ends came to 14 bases. CDR1 and CDR2 from the germline V gene are LGHNA and YNFKEQ. The CDR3 nucleotides read TGTGCCAGCAGCCAAGATCCGGTTTCATGGTCAGATACGCAGTATTTT. This encodes CASSQDPVSWSDTQYF.

The V call is TRBV20-1, the J call TRBJ1-2; D may be TRBD1 (5 bases). There are 11 residues in the CDR3. Germline CDR1 DFQATT, CDR2 SNEGSKA (reference sequence). V lost 2 bases and J lost 8, with 9 bases in between. The CDR3 sequence is CSARQGWGYTF. In DNA, the CDR3 is TGCAGTGCTAGACAGGGTTGGGGCTACACCTTC.

This clonotype was observed at least ten times. The CDR3 loop reads CASSRDQRYTQYF. Written as DNA, the CDR3 is TGTGCCAGCAGCCGGGACCAGCGCTATACGCAGTATTTT. The V gene is TRBV11-2, the J gene TRBJ2-3; D tentatively fits TRBD1 or TRBD2 (5 bases each). There are 13 residues in the CDR3. Trimming stripped 5 bases from V and 7 bases from J, with 13 bases between. Germline V lookup: CDR1 SGHAT, CDR2 FQNNGV. Full variable domain (outside the CDR3, taken from reference TRBV11-2 and TRBJ2-3): EAGVAQSPRYKIIEKRQSVAFWCNPISGHATLYWYQQILGQGPKLLIQFQNNGVVDDSQLPKDRFSAERLKGVDSTLKIQPAKLEDSAVYLCASSRDQRYTQYFGPGTRLTVL.

The table lists this clonotype with a few counts. V and J are TRBV10-3 and TRBJ1-6; 7 nucleotides align to TRBD1. This CDR3 has 15 amino acids. Germline loops: CDR1 ENHRY, CDR2 SYGVKD. Trimming removed 3 bases from V and 10 bases from J; junction bases left unmatched: 9. CDR3: CAISENRGNGSPLHF. The CDR3, as DNA: TGTGCCATCAGTGAAAACAGGGGTAACGGGTCACCCCTCCACTTT.

This chain links TRBV6-5 with TRBJ1-4; 8 bases agree with TRBD1. The V gene's germline CDR1 is MNHEY and CDR2 SVGAGI. The J segment lost 7 bases and the V segment lost 2 bases, leaving 0 bases of the junction unmatched. This CDR3 has 13 residues. CDR3 sequence (DNA): TGTGCCAGCAGTTACGACAGGGGTGAAAAACTGTTTTTT. Protein: CASSYDRGEKLFF.

CDR3 in amino acids: CASSAGGYTF. In nucleotides, the CDR3 is TGTGCCAGCAGTGCGGGTGGCTACACCTTC. The chain combines TRBV6-1 with TRBJ1-2; no firm D call. The CDR3 length is 10 residues. With 4 bases removed from V and 7 bases from J, the gap between germline ends came to 4 bases. Per the germline V gene, CDR1 is MNHNS and CDR2 is SASEGT.

In its sample, this clonotype was seen a few times. This sequence joins TRBV7-2 and TRBJ2-7, with D tentatively TRBD1 (6 bases). In germline, CDR1 is SGHTA, CDR2 FQGNSA. Trimming removed 2 bases from V and 3 bases from J, with 14 bases in between. The CDR3 consists of 15 residues. CDR3 sequence reads: CASSLSGHRVYEQYF. As DNA, the CDR3 is TGTGCCAGCAGCTTATCAGGTCACAGGGTCTACGAGCAGTACTTC.

This chain uses TRBV3-1 with TRBJ1-1; D unclear. Trimming stripped 3 bases from V and 0 bases from J, with 8 bases between. This CDR3 has 14 amino acids. Germline V gives CDR1 LGHDT, CDR2 YNNKEL (reference sequence). Here the CDR3 reads CASSHQAVNTEAFF. Here the CDR3 DNA reads TGTGCCAGCAGCCACCAAGCGGTGAACACTGAAGCTTTCTTT.

This clonotype was picked up many times. V gene TRBV12-3 or TRBV12-4 combines with J gene TRBJ2-3, with D maybe TRBD2 (5 bases). This CDR3 comprises 13 residues. Deletions cut 5 bases from V and 2 bases from J, with 8 bases between. CDR3 in DNA: TGTGCCAGCAGTCTACTAGACACAGATACGCAGTATTTT. This gives the protein CASSLLDTDTQYF.

This clonotype was seen many times. The J gene is TRBJ2-1, the V gene TRBV5-1, with 11 bases that match TRBD2. The CDR3 runs 18 residues. Per the germline V gene, CDR1 is SGHRS and CDR2 is YFSETQ. J was trimmed by 3 bases and V by 4 bases; bases with no gene match: 12. The CDR3 DNA reads as TGCGCCAGCAGCCAAGGGCTAGCGGGAGGTGGGGACTACAATGAGCAGTTCTTC. Translation: CASSQGLAGGGDYNEQFF.

This clonotype occurred many times. The chain links TRBV2 to TRBJ2-1; 9 bases fit TRBD2. Germline CDR1 reads SNHLY; CDR2 reads FYNNEI. V lost 4 bases, J lost 10 bases, and 5 bases stayed unmatched. The CDR3 totals 13 residues. This CDR3 reads CASSAASGVEQFF. CDR3 in DNA: TGTGCCAGCAGTGCAGCTAGCGGGGTGGAGCAGTTCTTC.

This clonotype turned up a few times. The V and J genes are TRBV5-1 and TRBJ2-5; D ambiguous. This CDR3 region has 15 residues. V lost 0 bases, J lost 1 base, and 10 bases lay in between. CDR1 is SGHRS, CDR2 YFSETQ, per germline. This CDR3 reads CASSLVQDIQETQYF. CDR3 sequence (DNA): TGCGCCAGCAGCTTGGTGCAGGATATCCAAGAGACCCAGTACTTC. The whole variable domain, remainder taken from reference TRBV5-1 and TRBJ2-5, is KAGVTQTPRYLIKTRGQQVTLSCSPISGHRSVSWYQQTPGQGLQFLFEYFSETQRNKGNFPGRFSGRQFSNSRSEMNVSTLELGDSALYLCASSLVQDIQETQYFGPGTRLLVL.

The gene calls are TRBV19 and TRBJ2-3; TRBD1 matches at 7 bases. Germline lookup yields CDR1 LNHDA and CDR2 SQIVND (reference sequence). Trimming took 3 bases from V and 1 from J; bases not matched to a gene: 1. This CDR3 is 14 amino acids long. The CDR3: CASSIGQGTDTQYF. In nucleotides, the CDR3 is TGTGCCAGTAGTATTGGACAGGGCACAGATACGCAGTATTTT. The full variable domain, with the rest looked up from reference TRBV19 and TRBJ2-3, is DGGITQSPKYLFRKEGQNVTLSCEQNLNHDAMYWYRQDPGQGLRLIYYSQIVNDFQKGDIAEGYSVSREKKESFPLTVTSAQKNPTAFYLCASSIGQGTDTQYFGPGTRLTVL.

CDR3 residues: CASSLSGTVNTEAFF. The CDR3 nucleotides are TGTGCCAGCAGCCTCAGCGGCACGGTGAACACTGAAGCTTTCTTT. V and J are TRBV4-2 and TRBJ1-1, with D unresolved. The germline V and J ends were trimmed by 4 bases and 0 bases, with 12 bases remaining between them. Germline values: CDR1 LGHNA, CDR2 YNFKEQ. The CDR3 runs 15 residues.

This clonotype was detected many times. V and J are TRBV28 and TRBJ2-7, with TRBD2 identical over 9 bases. After removal of 1 base from V and 1 base from J, the junction contained 5 bases not matched to a gene. The length of the CDR3 is 16 residues. CDR1 MDHEN and CDR2 SYDVKM come from the germline V gene. CDR3 sequence (DNA): TGTGCCAGCAGTTTATCGGGCGGGAGGGGATCCTACGAGCAGTACTTC. Its translation is CASSLSGGRGSYEQYF.

This clonotype was seen only a few times. The chain joins TRBV2 to TRBJ1-6, with no clear D. The germline V gene has CDR1 SNHLY and CDR2 FYNNEI. Trimming took off 9 bases at V and 0 bases at J, with 12 bases between the two ends. The CDR3 sequence is 15 residues long. The chain's CDR3 is CASVRESSYNSPLHF. CDR3 in DNA: TGTGCCAGTGTTAGAGAAAGCTCCTATAATTCACCCCTCCACTTT.

In its sample, this clonotype was seen a few times. CDR3 nucleotides: TGTGCCAGCAGTTTAGACGGACAGGGGTCTATCGGCTACACCTTC. The encoded protein is CASSLDGQGSIGYTF. The genes are TRBV12-3 or TRBV12-4 and TRBJ1-2, with TRBD1 identical over 9 bases. There are 15 residues in the CDR3. J lost 8 bases, V lost 1 base, and 8 bases had no gene match.

This clonotype was observed a handful of times. This rearrangement joins TRBV20-1 to TRBJ2-5, with a possible D match to TRBD1 (5 bases). This CDR3 is 12 amino acids long. V was pared by 2 bases and J by 7 bases, with 11 bases between. The germline V gene encodes CDR1 DFQATT and CDR2 SNEGSKA (reference sequence). The CDR3 loop reads CSARWGVATQYF. As DNA, the CDR3 is TGCAGTGCTAGATGGGGCGTGGCGACCCAGTACTTC.

The chain has TRBV4-3 and TRBJ2-6; 11 bases map to TRBD1. J was trimmed by 0 bases and V by 0 bases; bases with no gene match: 4. The CDR3 has 19 amino acids. Per the germline V gene, CDR1 is LGHNA and CDR2 is YSLEER. In DNA form, the CDR3 reads TGCGCCAGCAGCCAAGAGTGGGACAGGGGGTACTCTGGGGCCAACGTCCTGACTTTC. Protein product: CASSQEWDRGYSGANVLTF.

The chain links TRBV6-2 or TRBV6-3 to TRBJ2-5; weak D call: TRBD1 (5 bases). This CDR3 comprises 15 residues. Germline-derived CDR1 and CDR2 are MNHEY and SVGEGT. Trimming left V 1 base short and J 5 bases short, with 14 bases between. The DNA of the CDR3 is TGTGCCAGCAGTTACTTTGAGACACCAGGGGAGACCCAGTACTTC. Translating it yields CASSYFETPGETQYF.

This clonotype has at least ten counts. The chain couples TRBV27 to TRBJ1-1; no clear D. The ends were cut back, 5 bases at V and 1 base at J, with 20 bases in the middle. The germline CDR1 and CDR2 sequences are MNHEY and SMNVEV (reference sequence). The CDR3 is 17 residues long. Written as DNA, the CDR3 is TGTGCCAGCAGTCCGGGATCAGAGGACGGCAAGAACACTGAAGCTTTCTTT. Protein: CASSPGSEDGKNTEAFF.